The TCR beta chain described here comes from a study of neurological immune-mediated disorders. Findings and limits, study-wide: With the multiple sclerosis repertoire cluster, neither clinical nor MRI features showed any association. The repertoires of 18 of 34 multiple sclerosis patients were placed by phylogenetic grouping in a single related-CDR3 cluster, which may be a signature.

There are 15 residues in the CDR3. The germline V and J ends were trimmed by 6 bases and 0 bases, with 13 bases remaining between them. Germline CDR1 reads SGHTA; CDR2 reads FQGNSA. The cDNA was generated by 5'RACE with 10-nucleotide random UMIs. TCRdb reanalysed the 5' RACE reads using MiXCR and keeps one entry per CDR3 protein. This table has tens of thousands of distinct CDR3 sequences, over 3.5% appearing once. This clonotype occurred many times. What it recognizes is unknown. Material for sequencing was PBMCs. This TCR was sampled from a woman in her forties or fifties with multiple sclerosis. This chain connects TRBV7-2 to TRBJ2-3; the D gene is possibly TRBD2 (5 bases). As DNA, the CDR3 is TGTGCCAGCAGGATTAACGGGATTAGCACAGATACGCAGTATTTT. Its protein is CASRINGISTDTQYF.